This T cell receptor beta chain was sequenced for a study of blood T cell repertoires in COVID-19. The CDR3 contains 15 residues. The J segment lost 7 bases and the V segment lost 0 bases, leaving 7 bases of the junction unmatched. Germline CDR1 reads SGDLS; CDR2 reads YYNGEE. Profiled with immunoSEQ multiplex PCR; TCRdb holds only in-frame clones, not every one. The sample includes approximately 210,000 clones, about 83% of them seen just once. The TCR was taken from an older woman with active or convalescent COVID-19. Material: peripheral blood. The V gene is TRBV9, the J gene TRBJ2-7, with TRBD2 identical over 10 bases. Written as DNA, the CDR3 is TGTGCCAGCAGCGTAGGGCTAGCGGGAGTCTGGGAGCAGTACTTC. Protein product: CASSVGLAGVWEQYF.